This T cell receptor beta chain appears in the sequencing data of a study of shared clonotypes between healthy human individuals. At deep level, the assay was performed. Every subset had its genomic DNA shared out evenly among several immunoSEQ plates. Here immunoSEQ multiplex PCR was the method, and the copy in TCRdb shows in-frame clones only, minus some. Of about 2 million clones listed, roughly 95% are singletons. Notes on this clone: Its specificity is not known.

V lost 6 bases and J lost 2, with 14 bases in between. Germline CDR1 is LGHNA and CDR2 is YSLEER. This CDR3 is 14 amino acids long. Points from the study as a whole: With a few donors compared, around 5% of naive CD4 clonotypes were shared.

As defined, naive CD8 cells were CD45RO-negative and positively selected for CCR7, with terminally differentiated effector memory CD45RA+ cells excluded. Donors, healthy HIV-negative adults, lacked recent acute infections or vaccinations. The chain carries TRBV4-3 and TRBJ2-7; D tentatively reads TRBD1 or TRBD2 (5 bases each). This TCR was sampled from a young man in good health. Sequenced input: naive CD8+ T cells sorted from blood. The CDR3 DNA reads TGCGCCAGCAGTCTCGGGACGGCTCCCTACGAGCAGTACTTC. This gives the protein CASSLGTAPYEQYF.